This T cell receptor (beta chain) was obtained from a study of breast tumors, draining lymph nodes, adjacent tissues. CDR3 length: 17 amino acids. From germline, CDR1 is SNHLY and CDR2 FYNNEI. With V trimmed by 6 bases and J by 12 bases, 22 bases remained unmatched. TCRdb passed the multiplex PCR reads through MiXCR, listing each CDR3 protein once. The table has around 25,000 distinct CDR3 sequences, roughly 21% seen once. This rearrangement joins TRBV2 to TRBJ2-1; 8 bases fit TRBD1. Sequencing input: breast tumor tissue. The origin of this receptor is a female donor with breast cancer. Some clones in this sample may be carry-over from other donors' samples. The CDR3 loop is CASRSDRGGFNTDTQFF. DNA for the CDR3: TGTGCCAGCAGGTCCGACAGGGGAGGTTTTAACACAGATACGCAGTTCTTC.